The 23 T cell receptor beta chains below all came from one sample that was sequenced in a study of blood T cells in healthy people across ages. A second PCR, run for about 7 to 11 cycles, used a sample-barcoded 5' primer plus a J-beta primer mix. TCRdb reprocessed the 5' RACE reads via MiXCR and lists one record per CDR3 protein. This table has 1 million to 1.2 million distinct CDR3 sequences, under 40% appearing once. The sequenced sample was blood. The receptors were sampled from a man in his late teens or twenties in good health.

This clonotype occurred many times. DNA for the CDR3: TGTGCCAGCAGCCTGAACCGGGACACTGAAGCTTTCTTT. It is translated as CASSLNRDTEAFF. This rearrangement joins TRBV9 to TRBJ1-1, with D unresolved. V was cut by 4 bases and J by 3 bases, with 10 bases left in between. The germline V gene has CDR1 SGDLS and CDR2 YYNGEE. The CDR3 length is 13 residues.

The chain has TRBV12-3 or TRBV12-4 and TRBJ2-1; 7 bases map to TRBD2. Trimming at V came to 5 bases and at J to 8 bases, leaving 9 bases not matched to a gene. The CDR3 runs to 14 residues. The CDR3 loop reads CASSRTGGGYEQFF. The CDR3 DNA follows: TGTGCCAGCAGTCGGACGGGGGGTGGGTATGAGCAGTTCTTC.

On this clonotype itself: The junction and the germline gene differ at one end; a read error may be behind it. The J gene is TRBJ2-5, the V gene TRBV4-3; D gene ambiguous. The CDR3 sequence is 14 residues long. The germline V gene encodes CDR1 LGHNA and CDR2 YSLEER. CDR3 DNA: TGCGCCAGCAGCCAAGAACGAGACCAAGAGGCCCAGTACTTC. Translating gives CASSQERDQEAQYF.

This chain joins TRBV20-1 and TRBJ2-7; D is unclear. Trimming left V 6 bases short and J 7 bases short, with 16 bases between. Germline V gene lookup returns CDR1 DFQATT and CDR2 SNEGSKA (reference sequence). This CDR3 region has 12 residues. The CDR3 loop is CSAEFGPLEQYF. The DNA for the CDR3 is TGCAGTGCAGAGTTCGGCCCACTTGAGCAGTACTTC.

In regard to this clonotype: A junction end diverges from the germline sequence, so it may reflect a read error. CDR3: CAGSQEVRGGGTEAFF. CDR3 DNA sequence: TGTGCCGGCAGCCAAGAGGTTAGAGGCGGGGGGACTGAAGCTTTCTTT. V is TRBV4-2 and J is TRBJ1-1; weak D call: TRBD1 (5 bases). Germline CDR1 is LGHNA and CDR2 is YNFKEQ. This CDR3 contains 16 residues.

V usage is TRBV28 and J usage is TRBJ2-5; D not certain. V lost 1 base, J lost 11 bases, and 17 bases lay in between. Germline-derived CDR1 and CDR2 are MDHEN and SYDVKM. This CDR3 has 14 residues. The chain's CDR3 is CASSLSEGLNEQYF. The CDR3 nucleotides are TGTGCCAGCAGTTTATCAGAAGGGCTCAATGAGCAGTACTTC.

This clonotype was seen many times. CDR3 bases: TGCGCCAGCAGCTTATCAGGCAGGGCTTACAATGAGCAGTTCTTC. Protein product: CASSLSGRAYNEQFF. This chain links TRBV5-1 with TRBJ2-1; tentatively, D is TRBD1 (5 bases). The germline V gene has CDR1 SGHRS and CDR2 YFSETQ. V lost 2 bases, J lost 4 bases, and 13 bases lay in between. The CDR3 consists of 15 residues.

A few counts support this clonotype. J is TRBJ2-2 and V is TRBV2; tentative D call: TRBD1 (6 bases). CDR1 is SNHLY and CDR2 is FYNNEI in the germline V gene. This CDR3 region has 12 residues. V was shortened by 6 bases and J by 6 bases, with 8 bases between the two germline ends. CDR3 sequence: CASRRGSGELFF. CDR3 bases: TGTGCCAGCAGGAGGGGGTCCGGGGAGCTGTTTTTT.

This chain joins TRBV6-2 or TRBV6-3 and TRBJ1-5; 7 nucleotides line up with TRBD1. Germline trimming cut 10 bases from V and 3 bases from J; bases unmatched to any gene: 9. The CDR3 runs to 14 residues. CDR1 and CDR2 (germline): MNHEY, SVGEGT. CDR3 nucleotide sequence: TGTGCCAACAACCCGACAGGGACCAATCAGCCCCAGCATTTT. It translates to CANNPTGTNQPQHF.

The chain combines TRBV29-1 with TRBJ2-1; the D gene is possibly TRBD2 (5 bases). V was pared by 6 bases and J by 8 bases, with 20 bases between. The CDR3 has 14 amino acids. CDR1 is SQVTM and CDR2 is ANQGSEA in the germline V gene. CDR3 protein: CSVWRNTPGHEQFF. The DNA of the CDR3 is TGCAGCGTCTGGAGGAACACCCCGGGCCATGAGCAGTTCTTC.

The chain uses TRBV28 and TRBJ1-1, with D tentatively TRBD1 (6 bases). V was shortened by 6 bases and J by 3 bases, with 11 bases between the two germline ends. Per the germline V gene, CDR1 is MDHEN and CDR2 is SYDVKM. This CDR3 region has 13 residues. CDR3 sequence: CASRQGSYTEAFF. Here the CDR3 DNA reads TGTGCCAGCAGGCAGGGGTCGTACACTGAAGCTTTCTTT. Full variable domain (missing parts from reference TRBV28 and TRBJ1-1): DVKVTQSSRYLVKRTGEKVFLECVQDMDHENMFWYRQDPGLGLRLIYFSYDVKMKEKGDIPEGYSVSREKKERFSLILESASTNQTSMYLCASRQGSYTEAFFGQGTRLTVV.

In this sample, this clonotype turned up a few times. A much larger clone lies one base from this, so it may be a read error. V usage is TRBV30 and J usage is TRBJ1-4; no clear D gene. The CDR3 totals 15 residues. V shed 2 bases and J shed 5 bases, with 15 bases lying between them. Germline loops: CDR1 GTSNPN, CDR2 SVGIG (reference sequence). CDR3 residues: CAWSPGVVSNEKLFF. The CDR3 DNA reads TGTGCCTGGAGTCCTGGGGTGGTGTCGAATGAAAAACTGTTTTTT.

Only a few counts were recorded for this clonotype. The chain couples TRBV13 to TRBJ1-2; D is possibly TRBD1 (6 bases). V was pared by 3 bases and J by 2 bases, with 16 bases between. This CDR3 spans 16 amino acids. CDR1 is PRHDT and CDR2 is FYEKMQ in the germline V gene (reference sequence). CDR3 in amino acids: CASSFNYREKNYGYTF. As DNA, the CDR3 is TGTGCCAGCAGCTTTAACTACAGGGAAAAGAACTATGGCTACACCTTC.

This chain connects TRBV9 to TRBJ2-3, with 11 bases aligning to TRBD1. This CDR3 is built from 17 residues. V gave up 3 bases and J gave up 1 base; unmatched junction bases: 7. Germline lookup yields CDR1 SGDLS and CDR2 YYNGEE. The CDR3 DNA reads as TGTGCCAGCAGCGCGGACAGGGGGCCCCCCGGCACAGATACGCAGTATTTT. Residues: CASSADRGPPGTDTQYF.

This clonotype was observed many times. This chain joins TRBV12-3 or TRBV12-4 and TRBJ2-3; D uncertain. Trimming took 8 bases from V and 1 from J, leaving 7 bases between them. This CDR3 comprises 12 residues. CDR3 amino acids: CASSPGTDTQYF. The CDR3 DNA reads TGTGCCAGCTCACCCGGCACAGATACGCAGTATTTT.

This clonotype was recorded a few times. The chain uses TRBV29-1 and TRBJ2-3; D unclear. CDR3 size: 10 residues. V was cut by 8 bases and J by 6 bases, with 9 bases left in between. Germline CDR1 SQVTM, CDR2 ANQGSEA. In nucleotides, the CDR3 is TGCAGCACCCGCCGGGATACGCAGTATTTT. It specifies CSTRRDTQYF.

The chain has TRBV20-1 and TRBJ2-7; D is perhaps TRBD2 (6 bases). Germline V gene sequence: CDR1 DFQATT, CDR2 SNEGSKA (reference sequence). The CDR3 extends over 13 amino acids. CDR3 nucleotides: TGCAGCTCCGGGACTCCCAGCTCCTACGAGCAGTACTTC. Translation: CSSGTPSSYEQYF.

The genes are TRBV6-6 and TRBJ1-5, with no clear D. This CDR3 is built from 16 residues. CDR1 is MNHNY and CDR2 is SVGAGI in the germline V gene (reference sequence). V lost 2 bases to trimming and J lost 0 bases, with 11 bases between them. The CDR3: CASSYGTVYSNQPQHF. The CDR3 region has the DNA TGTGCCAGCAGTTACGGTACGGTCTATAGCAATCAGCCCCAGCATTTT.

The gene calls are TRBV6-5 and TRBJ2-5; D call uncertain. V lost 5 bases, J lost 0 bases, and 13 bases lay in between. Looked up from germline, CDR1 is MNHEY and CDR2 is SVGAGI. This CDR3 is 15 amino acids long. The CDR3 DNA sequence: TGTGCCAGCAGTCACACCCTGGGGAACCAAGAGACCCAGTACTTC. Its translation is CASSHTLGNQETQYF.

Ten or more counts support this clonotype. The chain combines TRBV7-8 with TRBJ2-7; unclear D gene. This CDR3 region has 12 residues. The V end was cut by 1 base, the J end by 2 bases, with 3 bases between. Germline V CDR1 and CDR2: SGHVS, FQNEAQ. CDR3 DNA: TGTGCCAGCAGCTTAGTTACCTACGAGCAGTACTTC. Its protein product is CASSLVTYEQYF.

The V call is TRBV6-2 or TRBV6-3, the J call TRBJ2-6, with D hard to call. This CDR3 has 15 residues. Trimming removed 5 bases at V and 4 bases at J, with 12 bases between. CDR1 and CDR2 (germline): MNHEY, SVGEGT. The CDR3 DNA sequence: TGTGCCAGCAGTCGGAAAGGTTCGGGGGCCAACGTCCTGACTTTC. Protein product: CASSRKGSGANVLTF.

This chain connects TRBV4-1 to TRBJ1-5, with TRBD1 matching over 9 bases. The CDR3 runs to 17 residues. Germline V gene lookup returns CDR1 MGHRA and CDR2 YSYEKL. Trimming cost V 5 bases and J 0 bases; bases outside gene matches: 8. CDR3 amino acids: CASSKDRGAYSNQPQHF. The CDR3, as DNA: TGCGCCAGCAGCAAGGACAGGGGCGCTTATAGCAATCAGCCCCAGCATTTT.

The chain uses TRBV12-3 or TRBV12-4 and TRBJ1-2, with 11 bases fitting TRBD1. J lost 4 bases, V lost 6 bases, and 4 bases had no gene match. This CDR3 contains 14 residues. CDR3 sequence reads: CASRQGTGGYGYTF. The CDR3 nucleotides read TGTGCCAGCAGGCAGGGGACAGGGGGCTATGGCTACACCTTC.